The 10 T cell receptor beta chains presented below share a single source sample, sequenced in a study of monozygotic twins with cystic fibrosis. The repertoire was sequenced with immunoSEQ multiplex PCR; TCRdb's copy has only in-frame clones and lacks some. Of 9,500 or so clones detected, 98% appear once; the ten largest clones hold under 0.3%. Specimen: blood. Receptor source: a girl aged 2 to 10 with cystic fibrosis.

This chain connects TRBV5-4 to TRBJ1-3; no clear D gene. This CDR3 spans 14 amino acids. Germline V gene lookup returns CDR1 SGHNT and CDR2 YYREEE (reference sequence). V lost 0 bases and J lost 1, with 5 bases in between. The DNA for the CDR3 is TGTGCCAGCAGCTTGGATTTGTCTGGAAACACCATATATTTT. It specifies CASSLDLSGNTIYF.

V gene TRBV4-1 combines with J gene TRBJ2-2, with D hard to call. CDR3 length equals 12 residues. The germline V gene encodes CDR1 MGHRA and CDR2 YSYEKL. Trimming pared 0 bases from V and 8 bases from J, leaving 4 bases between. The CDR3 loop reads CASSQETGELFF. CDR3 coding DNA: TGCGCCAGCAGCCAAGAGACAGGGGAGCTGTTTTTT.

The CDR3, as DNA: TGTGCCAGCTCACCACCGACGGGGTACGAGCAGTACTTC. It specifies CASSPPTGYEQYF. The chain joins TRBV18 to TRBJ2-7; possibly TRBD2 for D (5 bases). V dropped 0 bases and J dropped 4 bases, with 7 bases sitting between them. Germline CDR1 and CDR2: KGHSH and LQKENI. The CDR3 is made up of 13 amino acids.

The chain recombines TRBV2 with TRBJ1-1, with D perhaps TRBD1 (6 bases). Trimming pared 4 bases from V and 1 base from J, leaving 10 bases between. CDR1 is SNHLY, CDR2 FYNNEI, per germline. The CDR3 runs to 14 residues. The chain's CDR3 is CASSGEGGNTEAFF. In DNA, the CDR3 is TGTGCCAGCAGTGGGGAGGGGGGGAACACTGAAGCTTTCTTT. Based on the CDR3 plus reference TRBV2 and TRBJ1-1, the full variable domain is EPEVTQTPSHQVTQMGQEVILRCVPISNHLYFYWYRQILGQKVEFLVSFYNNEISEKSEIFDDQFSVERPDGSNFTLKIRSTKLEDSAMYFCASSGEGGNTEAFFGQGTRLTVV.

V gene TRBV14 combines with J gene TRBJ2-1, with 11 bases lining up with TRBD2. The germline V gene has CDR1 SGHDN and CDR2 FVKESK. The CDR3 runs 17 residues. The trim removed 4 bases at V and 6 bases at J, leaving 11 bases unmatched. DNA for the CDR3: TGTGCCAGCAGCCGCTATGGTAGCGGGAGGGACGGCAATGAGCAGTTCTTC. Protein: CASSRYGSGRDGNEQFF.

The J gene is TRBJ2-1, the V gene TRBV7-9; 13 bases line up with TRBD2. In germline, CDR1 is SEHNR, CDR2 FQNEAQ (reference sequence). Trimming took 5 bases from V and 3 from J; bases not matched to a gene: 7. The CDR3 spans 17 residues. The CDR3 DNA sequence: TGTGCCAGCAGCCAAACTAGCGGGAGGGCCCTCTACAATGAGCAGTTCTTC. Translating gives CASSQTSGRALYNEQFF.

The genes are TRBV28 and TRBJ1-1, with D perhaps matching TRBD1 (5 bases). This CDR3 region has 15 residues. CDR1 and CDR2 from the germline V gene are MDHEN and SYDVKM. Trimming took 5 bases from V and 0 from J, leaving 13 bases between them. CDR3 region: CASSPRGDLNTEAFF. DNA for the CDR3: TGTGCCAGCAGTCCCCGGGGGGACCTGAACACTGAAGCTTTCTTT.

The CDR3 DNA sequence: TGCGCCAGCAGCCAATTGATAAGTGGCAATCAGCCCCAGCATTTT. Translation gives CASSQLISGNQPQHF. V is TRBV4-1 and J is TRBJ1-5, with D unresolved. Germline V CDR1 and CDR2: MGHRA, YSYEKL. CDR3 length: 15 residues. V was pared by 2 bases and J by 2 bases, with 10 bases between.

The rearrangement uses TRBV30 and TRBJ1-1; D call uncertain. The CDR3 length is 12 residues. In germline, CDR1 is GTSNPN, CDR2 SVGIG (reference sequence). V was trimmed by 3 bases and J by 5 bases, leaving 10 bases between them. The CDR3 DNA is TGTGCCTGGAGGCGGGGAGAGACTGAAGCTTTCTTT. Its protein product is CAWRRGETEAFF.

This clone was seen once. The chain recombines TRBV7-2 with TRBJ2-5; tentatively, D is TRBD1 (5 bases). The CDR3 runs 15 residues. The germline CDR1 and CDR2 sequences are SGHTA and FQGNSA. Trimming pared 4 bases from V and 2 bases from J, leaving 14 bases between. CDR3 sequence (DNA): TGTGCCAGCAGCTCGCCGGACACTGCGCAAGAGACCCAGTACTTC. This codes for CASSSPDTAQETQYF.